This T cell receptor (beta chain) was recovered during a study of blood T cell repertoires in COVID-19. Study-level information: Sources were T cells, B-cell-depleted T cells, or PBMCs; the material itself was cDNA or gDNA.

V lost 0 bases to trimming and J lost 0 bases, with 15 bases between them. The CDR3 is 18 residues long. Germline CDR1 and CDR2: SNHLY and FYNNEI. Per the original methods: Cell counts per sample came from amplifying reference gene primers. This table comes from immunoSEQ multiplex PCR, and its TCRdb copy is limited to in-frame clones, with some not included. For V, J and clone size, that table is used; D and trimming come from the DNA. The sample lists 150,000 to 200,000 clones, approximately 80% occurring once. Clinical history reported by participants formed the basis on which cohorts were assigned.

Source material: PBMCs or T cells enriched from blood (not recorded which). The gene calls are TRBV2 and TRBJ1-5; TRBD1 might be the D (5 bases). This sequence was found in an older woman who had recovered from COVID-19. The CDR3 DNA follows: TGTGCCAGCAGTGAAGCGCTTGGGGCATCATATAGCAATCAGCCCCAGCATTTT. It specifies CASSEALGASYSNQPQHF. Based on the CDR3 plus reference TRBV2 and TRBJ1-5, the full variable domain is EPEVTQTPSHQVTQMGQEVILRCVPISNHLYFYWYRQILGQKVEFLVSFYNNEISEKSEIFDDQFSVERPDGSNFTLKIRSTKLEDSAMYFCASSEALGASYSNQPQHFGDGTRLSIL.